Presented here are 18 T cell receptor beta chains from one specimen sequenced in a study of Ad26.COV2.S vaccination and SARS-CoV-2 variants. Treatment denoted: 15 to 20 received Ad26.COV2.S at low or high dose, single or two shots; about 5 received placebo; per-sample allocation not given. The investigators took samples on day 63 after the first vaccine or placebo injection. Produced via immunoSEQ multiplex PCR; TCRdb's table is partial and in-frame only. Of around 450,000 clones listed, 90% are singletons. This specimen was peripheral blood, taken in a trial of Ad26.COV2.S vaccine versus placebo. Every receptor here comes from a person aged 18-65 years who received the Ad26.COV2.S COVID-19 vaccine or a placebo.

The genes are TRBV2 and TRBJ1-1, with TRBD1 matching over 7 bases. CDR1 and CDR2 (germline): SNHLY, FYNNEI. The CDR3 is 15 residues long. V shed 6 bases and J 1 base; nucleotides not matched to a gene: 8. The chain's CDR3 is CASSAQGTQNTEAFF. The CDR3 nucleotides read TGTGCCAGCAGCGCACAGGGGACACAGAACACTGAAGCTTTCTTT.

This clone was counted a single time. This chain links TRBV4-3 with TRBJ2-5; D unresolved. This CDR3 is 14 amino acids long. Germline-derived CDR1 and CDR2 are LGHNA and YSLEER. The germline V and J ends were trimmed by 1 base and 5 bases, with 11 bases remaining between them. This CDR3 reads CASSQGPTIETQYF. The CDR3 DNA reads TGCGCCAGCAGCCAAGGCCCTACGATTGAGACCCAGTACTTC.

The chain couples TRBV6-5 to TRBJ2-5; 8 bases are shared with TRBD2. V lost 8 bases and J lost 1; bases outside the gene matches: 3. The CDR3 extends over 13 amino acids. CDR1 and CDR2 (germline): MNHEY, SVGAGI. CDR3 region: CASAREAQETQYF. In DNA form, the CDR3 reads TGTGCCAGCGCGCGGGAGGCCCAAGAGACCCAGTACTTC.

Here the CDR3 reads CASTAGGSSYEQYF. The CDR3 coding sequence is TGTGCCAGCACCGCTGGAGGCAGCTCCTACGAGCAGTACTTC. The chain carries TRBV25-1 and TRBJ2-7, with D possibly matching TRBD2 (5 bases). Germline V lookup: CDR1 MGHDK, CDR2 SYGVNS. The CDR3 has 14 amino acids. V lost 7 bases and J 0 bases, leaving 13 bases between the germline ends.

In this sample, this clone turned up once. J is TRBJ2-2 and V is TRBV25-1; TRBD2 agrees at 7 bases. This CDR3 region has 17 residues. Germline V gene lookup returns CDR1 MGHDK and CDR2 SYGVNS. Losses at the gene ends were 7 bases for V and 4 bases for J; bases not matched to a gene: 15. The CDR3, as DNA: TGTGCCAGCACCGATAATGGGCTAGCGGAATTCACCGGGGAGCTGTTTTTT. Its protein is CASTDNGLAEFTGELFF.

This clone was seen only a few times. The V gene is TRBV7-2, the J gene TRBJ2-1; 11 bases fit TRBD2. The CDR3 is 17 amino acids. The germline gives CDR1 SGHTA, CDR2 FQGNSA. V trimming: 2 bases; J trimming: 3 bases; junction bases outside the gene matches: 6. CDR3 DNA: TGTGCCAGCAGCTTAATGGGTGGGACTAGCGGCTACAATGAGCAGTTCTTC. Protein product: CASSLMGGTSGYNEQFF.

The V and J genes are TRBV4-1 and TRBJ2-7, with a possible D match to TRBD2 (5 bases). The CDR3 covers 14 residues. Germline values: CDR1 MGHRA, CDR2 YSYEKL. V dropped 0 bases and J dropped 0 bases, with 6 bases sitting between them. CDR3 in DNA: TGCGCCAGCAGCCAAGATACTAGCTCCTACGAGCAGTACTTC. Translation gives CASSQDTSSYEQYF.

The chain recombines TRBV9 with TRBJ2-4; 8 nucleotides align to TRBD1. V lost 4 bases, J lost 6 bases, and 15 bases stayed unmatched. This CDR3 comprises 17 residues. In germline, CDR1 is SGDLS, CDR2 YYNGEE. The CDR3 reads CASSPSPPRGLVNIQYF. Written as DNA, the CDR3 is TGTGCCAGCAGCCCCTCTCCCCCCAGGGGGCTAGTAAACATTCAGTACTTC.

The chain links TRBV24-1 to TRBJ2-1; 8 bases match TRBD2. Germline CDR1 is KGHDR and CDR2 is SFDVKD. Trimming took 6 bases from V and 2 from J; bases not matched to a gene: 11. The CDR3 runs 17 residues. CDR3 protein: CATSSSGSFDAYNEQFF. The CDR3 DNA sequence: TGTGCCACCAGTTCGAGCGGGAGCTTTGATGCCTACAATGAGCAGTTCTTC.

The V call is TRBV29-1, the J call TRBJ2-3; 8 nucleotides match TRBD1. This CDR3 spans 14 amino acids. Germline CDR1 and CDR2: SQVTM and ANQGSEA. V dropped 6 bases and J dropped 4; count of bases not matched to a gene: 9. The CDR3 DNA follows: TGCAGCGTCGGACAGGGAAGGCCAGCAGATACGCAGTATTTT. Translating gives CSVGQGRPADTQYF.

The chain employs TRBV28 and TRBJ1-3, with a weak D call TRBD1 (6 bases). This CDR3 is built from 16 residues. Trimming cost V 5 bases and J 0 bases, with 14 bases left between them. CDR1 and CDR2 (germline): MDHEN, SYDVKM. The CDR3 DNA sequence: TGTGCCAGCAGTACCGGGGGCTCTCACTCTGGAAACACCATATATTTT. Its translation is CASSTGGSHSGNTIYF.

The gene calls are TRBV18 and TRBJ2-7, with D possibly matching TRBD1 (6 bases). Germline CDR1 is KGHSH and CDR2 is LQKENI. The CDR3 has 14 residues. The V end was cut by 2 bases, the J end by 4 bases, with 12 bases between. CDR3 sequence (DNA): TGTGCCAGCTCACCAGAGGGCAGGGGTTACGAGCAGTACTTC. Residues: CASSPEGRGYEQYF. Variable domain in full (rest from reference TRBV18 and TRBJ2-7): NAGVMQNPRHLVRRRGQEARLRCSPMKGHSHVYWYRQLPEEGLKFMVYLQKENIIDESGMPKERFSAEFPKEGPSILRIQQVVRGDSAAYFCASSPEGRGYEQYFGPGTRLTVT.

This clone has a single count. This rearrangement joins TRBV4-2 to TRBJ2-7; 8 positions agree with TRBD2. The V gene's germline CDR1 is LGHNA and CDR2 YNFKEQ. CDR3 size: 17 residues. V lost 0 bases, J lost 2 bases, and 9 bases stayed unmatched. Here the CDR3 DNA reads TGTGCCAGCAGCCAAGATCGTGCGACTAGCGCGACCTACGAGCAGTACTTC. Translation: CASSQDRATSATYEQYF.

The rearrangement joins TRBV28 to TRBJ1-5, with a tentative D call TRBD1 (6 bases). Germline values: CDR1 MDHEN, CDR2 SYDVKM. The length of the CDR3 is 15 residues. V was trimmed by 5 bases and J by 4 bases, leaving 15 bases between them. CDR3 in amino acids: CASSPSGGLNQPQHF. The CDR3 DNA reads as TGTGCCAGCAGTCCTTCCGGGGGCTTAAATCAGCCCCAGCATTTT.

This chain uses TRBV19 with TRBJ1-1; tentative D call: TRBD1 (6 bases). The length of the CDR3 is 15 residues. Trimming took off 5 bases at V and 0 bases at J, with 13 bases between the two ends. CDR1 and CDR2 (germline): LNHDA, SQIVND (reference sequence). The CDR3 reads CASSYRTALNTEAFF. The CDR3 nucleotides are TGTGCCAGTAGTTACCGGACAGCCCTGAACACTGAAGCTTTCTTT.

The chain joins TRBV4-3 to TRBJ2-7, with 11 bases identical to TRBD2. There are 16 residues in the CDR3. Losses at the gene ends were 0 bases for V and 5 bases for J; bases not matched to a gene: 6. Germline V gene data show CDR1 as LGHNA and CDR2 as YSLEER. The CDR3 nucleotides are TGCGCCAGCAGCCAAGATGCTAGCGGGAGGTACAACGAGCAGTACTTC. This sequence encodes CASSQDASGRYNEQYF.

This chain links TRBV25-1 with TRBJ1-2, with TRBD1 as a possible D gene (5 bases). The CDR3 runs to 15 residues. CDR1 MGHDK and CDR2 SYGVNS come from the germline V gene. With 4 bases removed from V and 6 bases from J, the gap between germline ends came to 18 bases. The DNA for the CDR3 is TGTGCCAGCAGTGTCTATCACTCAGGGAAGGATGGCTACACCTTC. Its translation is CASSVYHSGKDGYTF.

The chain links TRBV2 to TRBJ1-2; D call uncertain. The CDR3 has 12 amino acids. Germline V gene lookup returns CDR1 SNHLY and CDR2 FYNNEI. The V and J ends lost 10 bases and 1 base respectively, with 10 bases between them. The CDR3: CATRRDNYGYTF. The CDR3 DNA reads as TGTGCCACCCGACGGGATAACTATGGCTACACCTTC. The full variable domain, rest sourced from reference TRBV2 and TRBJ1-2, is EPEVTQTPSHQVTQMGQEVILRCVPISNHLYFYWYRQILGQKVEFLVSFYNNEISEKSEIFDDQFSVERPDGSNFTLKIRSTKLEDSAMYFCATRRDNYGYTFGSGTRLTVV.